This T cell receptor beta chain was recorded in a study of vaccination and CD4 T cells after COVID-19. Looking at the study overall: The makeup of the convalescents was six males and four females, two of them Hispanic. Post-COVID specimens were obtained a median about 100 days after diagnosis (range 35 to 161).

Of note for this clonotype: The antigen is not known.

V was pared by 6 bases and J by 5 bases, with 16 bases between. There are 13 residues in the CDR3. The germline gives CDR1 DFQATT, CDR2 SNEGSKA (reference sequence). Sample treatment: approximately nine-day PBMC culture with coronavirus spike peptide pools or control peptides (ViraFEST assay). Every well contained around 2.2 million PBMCs, which were grown with approximately 9.6 IU/ml IL-2 and about 9.5 ug/ml peptide pools. Cultured CD4+ T-cell DNA underwent Oncomine TCR Beta short-read sequencing. TCRdb analysed the PCR reads with MiXCR anew, one entry per CDR3 protein. The sample shows 15,000 to 20,000 distinct CDR3 sequences, around 45% of them seen only once.

The chain joins TRBV20-1 to TRBJ2-5; no definite D call. The receptor was isolated from a human donor who had recovered from COVID-19. The source material was CD4+ T cells from blood, cultured in vitro, sampled before SARS-CoV-2 vaccination. This chain's CDR3 is CSALFEVGETQYF. The CDR3 DNA reads TGCAGTGCCCTTTTTGAGGTTGGGGAGACCCAGTACTTC.